In this sample, the clone carrying this T cell receptor (beta chain) turned up once. Naive CD8 cells were CD45RO-negative, positively selected for CCR7, excluding terminally differentiated effector memory CD45RA+ cells. In the authors' workflow: Sequence data from immunoSEQ were junction-only and lacked quality scores; consequently, filtering differed. Only in-frame clones appear in the TCRdb table, and some are missing; sequencing was by immunoSEQ multiplex PCR. The D gene and trimming were derived from the DNA, and the V and J assignments and clone size from that table. The profile shows some 800,000 clones, around 92% of them singletons. These data come from a study of shared clonotypes between healthy human individuals. Study in general: Those who served as donors were two women and three men between the ages of 18 and 49. Used for every donor were three CD4 naive, three CD4 memory, two CD8 naive and one CD8 memory plate.

V shed 5 bases and J shed 9 bases, with 11 bases lying between them. The germline CDR1 and CDR2 sequences are MNHEY and SMNVEV (reference sequence). The CDR3 length is 12 residues. The sequenced sample consisted of naive CD8+ T cells sorted from blood. The rearrangement links TRBV27 to TRBJ2-1; D gene ambiguous. This clonotype was sampled from a man aged 30-40 years in good health. DNA of the CDR3: TGTGCCAGCAGTACGTATGTATCTGAGCAGTTCTTC. It encodes CASSTYVSEQFF.